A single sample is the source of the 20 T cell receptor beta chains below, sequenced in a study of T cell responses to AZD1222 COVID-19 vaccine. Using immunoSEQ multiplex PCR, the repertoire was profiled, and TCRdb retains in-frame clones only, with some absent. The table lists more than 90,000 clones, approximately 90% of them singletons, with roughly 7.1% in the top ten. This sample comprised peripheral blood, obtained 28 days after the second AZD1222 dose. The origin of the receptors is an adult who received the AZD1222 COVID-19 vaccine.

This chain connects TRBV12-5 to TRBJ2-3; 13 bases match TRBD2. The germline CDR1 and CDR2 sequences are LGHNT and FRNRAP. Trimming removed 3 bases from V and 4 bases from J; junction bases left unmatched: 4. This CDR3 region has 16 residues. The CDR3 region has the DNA TGTGCTAGTGGTTTTGGACTAGCGGGGGCCCCAGATACGCAGTATTTT. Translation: CASGFGLAGAPDTQYF.

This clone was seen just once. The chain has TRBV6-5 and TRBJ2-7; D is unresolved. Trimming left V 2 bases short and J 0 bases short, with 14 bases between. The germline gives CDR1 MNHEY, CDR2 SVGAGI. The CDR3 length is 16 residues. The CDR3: CASSYPAGKISYEQYF. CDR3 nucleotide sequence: TGTGCCAGCAGTTACCCGGCAGGAAAGATCTCCTACGAGCAGTACTTC.

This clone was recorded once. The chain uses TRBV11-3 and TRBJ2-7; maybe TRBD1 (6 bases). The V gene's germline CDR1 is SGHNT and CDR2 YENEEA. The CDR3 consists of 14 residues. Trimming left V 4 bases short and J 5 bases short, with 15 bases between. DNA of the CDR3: TGTGCCAGCAGCTCGCCAGGGGCAACCCACGAGCAGTACTTC. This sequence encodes CASSSPGATHEQYF.

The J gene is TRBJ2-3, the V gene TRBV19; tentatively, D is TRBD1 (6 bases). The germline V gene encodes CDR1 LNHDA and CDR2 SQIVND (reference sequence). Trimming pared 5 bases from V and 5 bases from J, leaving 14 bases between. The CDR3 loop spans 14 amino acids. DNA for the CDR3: TGTGCCAGTAGTCACAGGGCCTTGGGAGATACGCAGTATTTT. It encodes CASSHRALGDTQYF.

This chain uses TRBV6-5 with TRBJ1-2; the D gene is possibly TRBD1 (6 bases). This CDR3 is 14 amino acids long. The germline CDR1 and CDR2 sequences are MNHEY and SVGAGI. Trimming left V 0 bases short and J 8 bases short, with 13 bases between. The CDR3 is CASSYSIMGGGYTF. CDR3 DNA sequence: TGTGCCAGCAGTTACTCCATCATGGGGGGCGGCTACACCTTC.

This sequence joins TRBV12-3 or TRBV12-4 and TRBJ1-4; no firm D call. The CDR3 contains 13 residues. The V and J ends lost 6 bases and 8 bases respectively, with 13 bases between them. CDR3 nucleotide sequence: TGTGCCAGCAGCCCATCCTTAGGGGAAAAACTGTTTTTT. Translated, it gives CASSPSLGEKLFF.

The CDR3, as DNA: TGTGCCAGCAGTTTTTCGACCGGGGATCAGCCCCAGCATTTT. This sequence encodes CASSFSTGDQPQHF. This chain links TRBV6-2 or TRBV6-3 with TRBJ1-5; no reliable D call. The germline CDR1 and CDR2 sequences are MNHEY and SVGEGT. The V and J ends lost 4 bases and 5 bases respectively, with 12 bases between them. This CDR3 has 14 residues.

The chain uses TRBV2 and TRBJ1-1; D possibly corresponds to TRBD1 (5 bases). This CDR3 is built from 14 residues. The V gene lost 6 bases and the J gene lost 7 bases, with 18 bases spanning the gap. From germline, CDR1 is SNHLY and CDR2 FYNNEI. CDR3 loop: CASSLGTGRGEAFF. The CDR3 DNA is TGTGCCAGCAGCCTAGGGACCGGAAGAGGTGAAGCTTTCTTT.

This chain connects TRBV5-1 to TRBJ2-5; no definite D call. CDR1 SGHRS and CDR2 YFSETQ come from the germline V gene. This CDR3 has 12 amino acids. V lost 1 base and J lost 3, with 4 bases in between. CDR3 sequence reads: CASSLPEETQYF. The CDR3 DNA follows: TGCGCCAGCAGCTTGCCCGAAGAGACCCAGTACTTC.

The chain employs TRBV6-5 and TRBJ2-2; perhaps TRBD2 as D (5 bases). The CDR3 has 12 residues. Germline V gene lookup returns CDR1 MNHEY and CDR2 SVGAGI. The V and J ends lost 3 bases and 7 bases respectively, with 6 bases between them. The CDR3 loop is CASSYRDGELFF. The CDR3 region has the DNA TGTGCCAGCAGTTATCGGGACGGGGAGCTGTTTTTT.

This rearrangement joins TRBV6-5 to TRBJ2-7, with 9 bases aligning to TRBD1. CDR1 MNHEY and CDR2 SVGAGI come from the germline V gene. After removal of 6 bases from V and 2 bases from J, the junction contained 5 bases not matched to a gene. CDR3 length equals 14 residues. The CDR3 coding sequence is TGTGCCAGCAGGGCGGACAGGGGCCCCTACGAGCAGTACTTC. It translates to CASRADRGPYEQYF.

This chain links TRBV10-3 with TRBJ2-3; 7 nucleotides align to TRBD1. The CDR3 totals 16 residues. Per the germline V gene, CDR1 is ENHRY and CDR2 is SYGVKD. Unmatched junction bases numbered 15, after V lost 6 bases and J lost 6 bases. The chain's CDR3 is CAISYPWTGEEDTQYF. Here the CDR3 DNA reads TGTGCCATCAGCTACCCTTGGACAGGAGAAGAGGATACGCAGTATTTT.

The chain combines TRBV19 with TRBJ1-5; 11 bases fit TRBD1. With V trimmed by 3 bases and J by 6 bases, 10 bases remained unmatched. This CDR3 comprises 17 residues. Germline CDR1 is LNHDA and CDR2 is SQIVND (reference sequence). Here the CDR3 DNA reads TGTGCCAGTAGTATGGGTCTTGGACAGGGGGCCGGTCAGCCCCAGCATTTT. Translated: CASSMGLGQGAGQPQHF. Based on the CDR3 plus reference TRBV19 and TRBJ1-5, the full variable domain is DGGITQSPKYLFRKEGQNVTLSCEQNLNHDAMYWYRQDPGQGLRLIYYSQIVNDFQKGDIAEGYSVSREKKESFPLTVTSAQKNPTAFYLCASSMGLGQGAGQPQHFGDGTRLSIL.

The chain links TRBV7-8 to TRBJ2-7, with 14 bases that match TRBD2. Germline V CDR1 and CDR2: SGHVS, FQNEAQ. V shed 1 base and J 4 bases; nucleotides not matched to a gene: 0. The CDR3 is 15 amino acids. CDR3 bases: TGTGCCAGCAGCTTAGGGACTAGCGGGGGGTACGAGCAGTACTTC. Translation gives CASSLGTSGGYEQYF. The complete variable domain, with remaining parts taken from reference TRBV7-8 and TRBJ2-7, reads GAGVSQSPRYKVAKRGQDVALRCDPISGHVSLFWYQQALGQGPEFLTYFQNEAQLDKSGLPSDRFFAERPEGSVSTLKIQRTQQEDSAVYLCASSLGTSGGYEQYFGPGTRLTVT.

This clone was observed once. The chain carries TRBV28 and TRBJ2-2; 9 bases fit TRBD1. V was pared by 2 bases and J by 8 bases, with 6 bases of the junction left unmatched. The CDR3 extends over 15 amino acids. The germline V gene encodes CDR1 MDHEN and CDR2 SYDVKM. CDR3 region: CASSLPQGALGELFF. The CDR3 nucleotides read TGTGCCAGCAGTTTACCACAGGGGGCCTTGGGGGAGCTGTTTTTT.

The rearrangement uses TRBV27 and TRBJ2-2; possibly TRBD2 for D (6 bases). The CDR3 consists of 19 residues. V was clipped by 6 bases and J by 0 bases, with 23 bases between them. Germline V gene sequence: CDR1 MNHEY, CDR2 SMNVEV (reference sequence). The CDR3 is CASSPKPQIAEPNTGELFF. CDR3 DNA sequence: TGTGCCAGCAGCCCAAAGCCCCAGATAGCGGAACCGAACACCGGGGAGCTGTTTTTT.

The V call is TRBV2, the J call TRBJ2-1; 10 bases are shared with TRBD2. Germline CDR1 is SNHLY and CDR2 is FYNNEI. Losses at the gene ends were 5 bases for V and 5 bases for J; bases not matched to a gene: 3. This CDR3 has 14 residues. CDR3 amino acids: CASSSLAGDNEQFF. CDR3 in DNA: TGTGCCAGCAGTTCCCTAGCGGGGGACAATGAGCAGTTCTTC.

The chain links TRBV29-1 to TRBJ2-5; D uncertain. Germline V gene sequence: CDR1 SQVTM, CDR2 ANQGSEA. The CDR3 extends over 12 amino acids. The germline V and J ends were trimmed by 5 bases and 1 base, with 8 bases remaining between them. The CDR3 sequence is CSVSHVQETQYF. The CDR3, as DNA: TGCAGCGTTAGTCACGTCCAAGAGACCCAGTACTTC. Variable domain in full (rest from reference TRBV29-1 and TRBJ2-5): SAVISQKPSRDICQRGTSLTIQCQVDSQVTMMFWYRQQPGQSLTLIATANQGSEATYESGFVIDKFPISRPNLTFSTLTVSNMSPEDSSIYLCSVSHVQETQYFGPGTRLLVL.

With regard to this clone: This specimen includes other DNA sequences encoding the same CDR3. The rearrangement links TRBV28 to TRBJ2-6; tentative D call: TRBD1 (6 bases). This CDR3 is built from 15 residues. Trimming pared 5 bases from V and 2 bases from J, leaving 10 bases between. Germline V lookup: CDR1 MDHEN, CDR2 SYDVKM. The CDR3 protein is CASSLQGAGANVLTF. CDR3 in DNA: TGTGCCAGCAGTCTACAGGGAGCTGGGGCCAACGTCCTGACTTTC.

Written as DNA, the CDR3 is TGCGCCAGCAGCTCCAACGGGGCAGGGGGCTATGGCTACACCTTC. Its protein is CASSSNGAGGYGYTF. The chain combines TRBV5-1 with TRBJ1-2; 7 bases are shared with TRBD1. Losses at the gene ends were 3 bases for V and 4 bases for J; bases not matched to a gene: 9. The CDR3 covers 15 residues. Per the germline V gene, CDR1 is SGHRS and CDR2 is YFSETQ.